Following are 2 T cell receptor beta chains from one sample sequenced in a study of blood T cell repertoires in COVID-19 (dated by TCRdb to the early 2020s). The library came from the immunoSEQ multiplex PCR assay. TCRdb took this table from immuneACCESS and kept in-frame rearrangements with V and J called. Such tables lack part of the clones; where checked against another copy, unresolved V genes explain under half of the gap, and the rest is unexplained. The sample contains roughly 80,000 clones, approximately 89% of them found a single time. The ten largest account for around 7.3% of the sample. The sample taken for sequencing was peripheral blood. These TCRs come from a woman of 80 years or more with acute or convalescent COVID-19.

The rearrangement links TRBV3-1 (or the pseudogene TRBV3-2) to TRBJ1-6, with TRBD1 matching 8 bases. Germline V gene lookup returns CDR1 LGHDT and CDR2 YNNKEL (reference sequence). Trimming took 4 bases from V and 8 from J; bases not matched to a gene: 7. This CDR3 has 15 amino acids. The chain's CDR3 is CASSPAGQGDSPLHF. CDR3 DNA sequence: TGTGCCAGCAGCCCGGCCGGACAGGGAGATTCACCCCTCCACTTT.

This chain connects TRBV30 to TRBJ1-4; possibly TRBD1 for D (6 bases). The CDR3 spans 12 residues. V was clipped by 5 bases and J by 2 bases, with 6 bases between them. CDR1 and CDR2 (germline): GTSNPN, SVGIG (reference sequence). CDR3 region: CAWGQTNEKLFF. CDR3 coding DNA: TGTGCCTGGGGACAGACTAATGAAAAACTGTTTTTT.